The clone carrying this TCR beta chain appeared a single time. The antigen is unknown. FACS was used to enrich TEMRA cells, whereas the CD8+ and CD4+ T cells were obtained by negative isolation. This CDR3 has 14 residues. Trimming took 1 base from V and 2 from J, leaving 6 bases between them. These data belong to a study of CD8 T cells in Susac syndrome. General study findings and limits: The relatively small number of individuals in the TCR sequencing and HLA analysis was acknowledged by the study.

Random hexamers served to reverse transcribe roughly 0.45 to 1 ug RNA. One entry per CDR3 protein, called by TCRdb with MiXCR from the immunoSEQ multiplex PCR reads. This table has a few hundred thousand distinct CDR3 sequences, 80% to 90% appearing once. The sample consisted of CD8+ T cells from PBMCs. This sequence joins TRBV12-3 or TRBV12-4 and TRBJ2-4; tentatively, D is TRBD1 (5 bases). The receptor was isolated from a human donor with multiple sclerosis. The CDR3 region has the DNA TGTGCCAGCAGTTTAGGGACACCCAAAAACATTCAGTACTTC. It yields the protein CASSLGTPKNIQYF.